Presented here are 19 T cell receptor beta chains from one specimen sequenced in a study of shared clonotypes between healthy human individuals. Repertoires were generated with immunoSEQ multiplex PCR, while TCRdb's copy carries only in-frame clones and drops some. The sample gives 1.6 million or so clones, 97% to 99% of which show up once; around 0.33% is in the top ten. The specimen was naive CD4+ T cells sorted from blood. Described subset: CD45RA+ positively selected. The source of these receptors is a man aged 25-45 years in good health.

With respect to this clone: Other nucleotide sequences in the sample specify the same CDR3. The chain carries TRBV28 and TRBJ2-3, with D uncertain. From germline, CDR1 is MDHEN and CDR2 SYDVKM. Trimming removed 6 bases at V and 0 bases at J, with 7 bases between. The CDR3 runs to 13 residues. The DNA of the CDR3 is TGTGCCAGCAGCTCCGGTAGCACAGATACGCAGTATTTT. Translating it yields CASSSGSTDTQYF.

The rearrangement uses TRBV7-9 and TRBJ2-1; the match to TRBD2 covers 11 bases. V gave up 2 bases and J gave up 7 bases; unmatched junction bases: 4. This CDR3 is 15 amino acids long. In germline, CDR1 is SEHNR, CDR2 FQNEAQ (reference sequence). The CDR3 nucleotides read TGTGCCAGCAGCTTAATGGGACTAGCGGAGAATGAGCAGTTCTTC. This gives the protein CASSLMGLAENEQFF.

The rearrangement uses TRBV7-9 and TRBJ2-7, with D possibly matching TRBD1 (6 bases). This CDR3 spans 15 amino acids. The V end was cut by 5 bases, the J end by 6 bases, with 20 bases between. Looked up from germline, CDR1 is SEHNR and CDR2 is FQNEAQ (reference sequence). CDR3 protein: CASSDSYRVGSEQYF. CDR3 bases: TGTGCCAGCAGCGATAGCTACAGGGTGGGGAGCGAGCAGTACTTC.

V is TRBV2 and J is TRBJ1-1; possibly TRBD1 for D (6 bases). The CDR3 extends over 15 amino acids. Trimming took off 1 base at V and 3 bases at J, with 12 bases between the two ends. Germline CDR1 is SNHLY and CDR2 is FYNNEI. CDR3 in amino acids: CASSEVTGAYTEAFF. CDR3 DNA sequence: TGTGCCAGCAGTGAAGTGACAGGTGCGTACACTGAAGCTTTCTTT.

Worth noting for this clone: At one end, the junction sequence differs from germline, possibly due to a read error. This chain connects TRBV6-1 to TRBJ2-6; D not certain. Per germline, CDR1 MNHNS and CDR2 SASEGT. CDR3 length: 12 amino acids. In DNA form, the CDR3 reads TGTGCCAGCAGTAAGCCGGGCTCACCTTCCTCATTC. Protein: CASSKPGSPSSF.

CDR3 protein: CASSLRTAETQYF. The CDR3 DNA sequence: TGTGCCAGTAGTCTCCGGACCGCGGAGACCCAGTACTTC. The chain uses TRBV19 and TRBJ2-5, with no clear D. The V end was cut by 5 bases, the J end by 5 bases, with 12 bases between. The CDR3 loop spans 13 amino acids. Germline loops: CDR1 LNHDA, CDR2 SQIVND (reference sequence).

The chain couples TRBV25-1 to TRBJ1-2; TRBD1 is a possible D gene (6 bases). The CDR3 sequence is 11 residues long. Germline lookup yields CDR1 MGHDK and CDR2 SYGVNS. Trimming took 3 bases from V and 8 from J, leaving 7 bases between them. CDR3 protein: CASSDRGGYTF. CDR3 sequence (DNA): TGTGCCAGCAGTGACAGGGGCGGCTACACCTTC.

J is TRBJ2-5 and V is TRBV7-9; 11 bases agree with TRBD2. The CDR3 totals 15 residues. V lost 3 bases, J lost 4 bases, and 4 bases stayed unmatched. The V gene's germline CDR1 is SEHNR and CDR2 FQNEAQ (reference sequence). In DNA, the CDR3 is TGTGCCAGCAGCTTCGGGACTAGCGGAACAGAGACCCAGTACTTC. This sequence encodes CASSFGTSGTETQYF.

The V and J genes are TRBV10-3 and TRBJ2-1, with D perhaps TRBD1 or TRBD2 (5 bases each). Germline V gene lookup returns CDR1 ENHRY and CDR2 SYGVKD. The CDR3 has 13 amino acids. V gave up 6 bases and J gave up 7 bases, with 13 bases separating them. The CDR3 DNA reads TGTGCCATCAGGGGACCCGAGGTAAATGAGCAGTTCTTC. Translated, it gives CAIRGPEVNEQFF.

This chain uses TRBV2 with TRBJ1-1; D unclear. Trimming took 0 bases from V and 3 from J, leaving 8 bases between them. The CDR3 extends over 14 amino acids. Germline V gene data show CDR1 as SNHLY and CDR2 as FYNNEI. As DNA, the CDR3 is TGTGCCAGCAGTGAAGCGCGATGGTACACTGAAGCTTTCTTT. Its protein product is CASSEARWYTEAFF. Complete variable domain (other parts from reference TRBV2 and TRBJ1-1): EPEVTQTPSHQVTQMGQEVILRCVPISNHLYFYWYRQILGQKVEFLVSFYNNEISEKSEIFDDQFSVERPDGSNFTLKIRSTKLEDSAMYFCASSEARWYTEAFFGQGTRLTVV.

This chain joins TRBV2 and TRBJ2-5; D may be TRBD1 (5 bases). This CDR3 comprises 13 residues. Trimming took 4 bases from V and 5 from J, leaving 11 bases between them. Looked up from germline, CDR1 is SNHLY and CDR2 is FYNNEI. CDR3 sequence (DNA): TGTGCCAGCAGTGTCCAGGGCTCGGAGACCCAGTACTTC. This gives the protein CASSVQGSETQYF.

The chain couples TRBV5-4 to TRBJ2-7; 9 bases line up with TRBD2. Germline V CDR1 and CDR2: SGHNT, YYREEE (reference sequence). This CDR3 region has 15 residues. The junction had 4 bases not matched to a gene; V was cut back by 3 bases and J by 0 bases. This CDR3 reads CASSSSGRSSYEQYF. CDR3 bases: TGTGCCAGCAGCTCAAGCGGGAGGAGCTCCTACGAGCAGTACTTC. The whole variable domain, filled in from reference TRBV5-4 and TRBJ2-7, reads ETGVTQSPTHLIKTRGQQVTLRCSSQSGHNTVSWYQQALGQGPQFIFQYYREEENGRGNFPPRFSGLQFPNYSSELNVNALELDDSALYLCASSSSGRSSYEQYFGPGTRLTVT.

V usage is TRBV13 and J usage is TRBJ2-4; 7 bases map to TRBD2. Germline trimming cut 6 bases from V and 1 base from J; bases unmatched to any gene: 12. The CDR3 covers 17 residues. In germline, CDR1 is PRHDT, CDR2 FYEKMQ (reference sequence). CDR3 loop: CASSPTWWEGAKNIQYF. The CDR3 DNA follows: TGTGCCAGCAGTCCTACGTGGTGGGAGGGGGCCAAAAACATTCAGTACTTC.

This clone was recorded once. V is TRBV6-1 and J is TRBJ1-4; 7 bases are a match to TRBD1. V lost 6 bases and J lost 7; bases outside the gene matches: 8. The CDR3 consists of 14 residues. Per the germline V gene, CDR1 is MNHNS and CDR2 is SASEGT. This CDR3 reads CASRDDRVAEKLFF. DNA for the CDR3: TGTGCCAGCAGAGATGACAGGGTTGCTGAAAAACTGTTTTTT.

The rearrangement joins TRBV11-2 to TRBJ2-5; 11 bases line up with TRBD2. J gave up 4 bases and V 8 bases, and 9 bases lay outside the gene matches. This CDR3 is 15 amino acids long. Germline V gene data show CDR1 as SGHAT and CDR2 as FQNNGV. CDR3 amino acids: CASVTLAGGGETQYF. DNA for the CDR3: TGTGCCAGCGTAACCCTAGCGGGAGGCGGAGAGACCCAGTACTTC.

This chain joins TRBV5-1 and TRBJ2-5; 8 bases are shared with TRBD1. Germline V lookup: CDR1 SGHRS, CDR2 YFSETQ. V shed 5 bases, J shed 5 bases, and the junction held 2 bases outside the gene matches. This CDR3 has 12 amino acids. This chain's CDR3 is CASRQGAETQYF. The CDR3, as DNA: TGCGCCAGCAGGCAGGGGGCCGAGACCCAGTACTTC.

The chain is built from TRBV5-6 and TRBJ1-3, with D uncertain. The germline V gene has CDR1 SGHDT and CDR2 YYEEEE. V lost 4 bases and J 1 base, leaving 12 bases between the germline ends. There are 15 residues in the CDR3. For the CDR3, the DNA is TGTGCCAGCAGCATGACGACCATATCTGGAAACACCATATATTTT. It specifies CASSMTTISGNTIYF.

The V gene is TRBV7-6, the J gene TRBJ2-7, with D perhaps matching TRBD1 (6 bases). The V gene lost 4 bases and the J gene lost 0 bases, with 13 bases spanning the gap. CDR1 and CDR2 from the germline V gene are SGHVS and FNYEAQ. CDR3 length equals 15 residues. The CDR3 is CASSYVRGSSYEQYF. Here the CDR3 DNA reads TGTGCCAGCAGCTACGTCAGGGGCAGCTCCTACGAGCAGTACTTC.

The genes are TRBV6-5 and TRBJ2-5; D uncertain. Germline V gene lookup returns CDR1 MNHEY and CDR2 SVGAGI. V lost 2 bases to trimming and J lost 2 bases, with 6 bases between them. The CDR3 has 13 amino acids. The CDR3 loop is CASSYGIQETQYF. The CDR3 bases are TGTGCCAGCAGTTACGGCATACAAGAGACCCAGTACTTC.